This T cell receptor (beta chain) derives from a study of graft-versus-host responses after intestinal transplantation. Across the whole study: Multivisceral, liver-intestinal, or isolated intestinal transplants were received by the recipients. Induction using anti-thymocyte globulin, followed by tacrolimus and steroids for around 3 years, was given to all recipients.

Whole-study findings and limits: Investigators detected GvH clones in recipient marrow, with some emerging earlier in ileum or blood.

Assay: immunoSEQ multiplex PCR; the TCRdb copy retains only in-frame clones and omits some. The sample lists tens of thousands of clones, over 75% occurring once. In the case of this clone: The antigen is not known.

This specimen consisted of unstimulated CD4+ T cells sorted from spleen or lymph node cells, obtained before transplant. The TCR sequence derives from a human donor who was the organ donor for an intestinal transplant.

The CDR3 nucleotides read TGCGCCAGCAGCTTGGGACAGGGGGGGAATGAAAAACTGTTTTTT. Translation: CASSLGQGGNEKLFF. The V call is TRBV5-1, the J call TRBJ1-4, with 9 bases aligning to TRBD1. This CDR3 is 15 amino acids long. V lost 0 bases to trimming and J lost 5 bases; unmatched junction nucleotides: 2. Germline V gives CDR1 SGHRS, CDR2 YFSETQ.